One and the same sample provided the 20 T cell receptor beta chains below, sequenced in a study of blood T cell repertoires in COVID-19. The data were produced by immunoSEQ multiplex PCR, yet TCRdb's version contains in-frame clones alone and is incomplete. There are a few hundred thousand clones in the sample; around 84% occur only once, and 4.5% to 5.5% lies in the top ten. Sequenced: peripheral blood. These receptors all come from a woman between 55 and 75 years old who had recovered from COVID-19.

The chain couples TRBV7-2 to TRBJ2-7; D perhaps matches TRBD2 (6 bases). This CDR3 is built from 13 residues. Germline V CDR1 and CDR2: SGHTA, FQGNSA. Trimming stripped 3 bases from V and 3 bases from J, with 9 bases between. Here the CDR3 reads CASSFRDFYEQYF. CDR3 in DNA: TGTGCCAGCAGCTTTCGGGACTTCTACGAGCAGTACTTC. The full variable domain, rest sourced from reference TRBV7-2 and TRBJ2-7, is GAGVSQSPSNKVTEKGKDVELRCDPISGHTALYWYRQSLGQGLEFLIYFQGNSAPDKSGLPSDRFSAERTGGSVSTLTIQRTQQEDSAVYLCASSFRDFYEQYFGPGTRLTVT.

The gene calls are TRBV25-1 and TRBJ2-7; TRBD1 aligns across 11 bases. This CDR3 spans 14 amino acids. After removal of 8 bases from V and 3 bases from J, the junction contained 6 bases not matched to a gene. CDR1 and CDR2 from the germline V gene are MGHDK and SYGVNS. CDR3 in amino acids: CASGSGTGGYEQYF. DNA of the CDR3: TGTGCCAGCGGATCCGGGACAGGGGGCTACGAGCAGTACTTC.

The chain recombines TRBV24-1 with TRBJ2-1; 7 nucleotides match TRBD2. V was pared by 4 bases and J by 0 bases, with 5 bases of the junction left unmatched. Germline V gene sequence: CDR1 KGHDR, CDR2 SFDVKD. The CDR3 contains 16 residues. Here the CDR3 DNA reads TGTGCCACCAGTGACTCTGGGAGGGGCTCCTACAATGAGCAGTTCTTC. Encoded protein: CATSDSGRGSYNEQFF.

This chain joins TRBV11-2 and TRBJ1-1, with 7 bases aligning to TRBD1. This CDR3 contains 13 residues. With V trimmed by 5 bases and J by 3 bases, 3 bases remained unmatched. Germline V gives CDR1 SGHAT, CDR2 FQNNGV. The CDR3 nucleotides are TGTGCCAGCAGCCCCACAGGGGACACTGAAGCTTTCTTT. This gives the protein CASSPTGDTEAFF.

Here the CDR3 reads CASSYSRGGGSNTEAFF. In nucleotides, the CDR3 is TGTGCCAGCAGTTACTCGAGAGGGGGAGGGTCGAACACTGAAGCTTTCTTT. The chain is built from TRBV6-2 or TRBV6-3 and TRBJ1-1, with D possibly being TRBD1 (6 bases). In germline, CDR1 is MNHEY, CDR2 SVGEGT. This CDR3 contains 17 residues. V was clipped by 0 bases and J by 1 base, with 15 bases between them.

The CDR3 is CASSIGGQGVYEQYF. The DNA for the CDR3 is TGTGCCAGTAGTATAGGCGGACAGGGGGTCTACGAGCAGTACTTC. The chain combines TRBV19 with TRBJ2-7, with 10 bases identical to TRBD1. The V gene's germline CDR1 is LNHDA and CDR2 SQIVND (reference sequence). This CDR3 has 15 residues. Losses at the gene ends were 1 base for V and 3 bases for J; bases not matched to a gene: 3.

The chain is built from TRBV29-1 and TRBJ1-2; D remains unclear. Germline V CDR1 and CDR2: SQVTM, ANQGSEA. V shed 0 bases and J shed 0 bases, with 11 bases lying between them. The CDR3 contains 15 residues. The CDR3 reads CSVEDDRSSNYGYTF. Here the CDR3 DNA reads TGCAGCGTTGAAGATGATCGCAGTTCTAACTATGGCTACACCTTC.

The chain employs TRBV6-5 and TRBJ1-5, with a possible D match to TRBD1 (5 bases). Germline V lookup: CDR1 MNHEY, CDR2 SVGAGI. Between the trimmed V and J ends, which lost 5 bases and 2 bases, there was a span of 10 bases. The CDR3 runs 14 residues. CDR3 protein: CASSTQGGNQPQHF. The CDR3 nucleotides read TGTGCCAGCAGTACGCAGGGCGGCAATCAGCCCCAGCATTTT.

The chain combines TRBV3-1 (or the pseudogene TRBV3-2) with TRBJ1-3; possible D gene TRBD1, 5 bases. V lost 0 bases to trimming and J lost 4 bases, with 10 bases between them. The CDR3 is 15 residues long. The germline V gene has CDR1 LGHDT and CDR2 YNNKEL (reference sequence). CDR3 DNA sequence: TGTGCCAGCAGCCAAGATCCAGGGCACGGAAACACCATATATTTT. Encoded protein: CASSQDPGHGNTIYF.

This chain's CDR3 is CASSLGARPNEQFF. DNA of the CDR3: TGTGCCAGCAGCTTAGGGGCCCGTCCCAATGAGCAGTTCTTC. The gene calls are TRBV11-2 and TRBJ2-1; no clear D. The CDR3 loop spans 14 amino acids. Germline CDR1 SGHAT, CDR2 FQNNGV. The V and J ends lost 1 base and 6 bases respectively, with 10 bases between them.

V gene TRBV4-1 combines with J gene TRBJ1-2; tentative D call: TRBD1 (6 bases). This CDR3 comprises 14 residues. Germline V lookup: CDR1 MGHRA, CDR2 YSYEKL. Trimming cost V 2 bases and J 5 bases, with 12 bases left between them. CDR3 nucleotide sequence: TGCGCCAGCAGCCAAATGGGGGCAGGGTATGGCTACACCTTC. It specifies CASSQMGAGYGYTF.

The genes are TRBV5-4 and TRBJ2-1; 9 bases align to TRBD2. Germline CDR1 is SGHNT and CDR2 is YYREEE (reference sequence). J lost 9 bases, V lost 9 bases, and 16 bases had no gene match. The CDR3 loop spans 15 amino acids. CDR3 sequence reads: CATHGGRGGLSEQFF. For the CDR3, the DNA is TGTGCCACCCATGGAGGGCGGGGGGGATTAAGTGAGCAGTTCTTC.

The chain recombines TRBV29-1 with TRBJ2-7; 8 bases map to TRBD1. Per germline, CDR1 SQVTM and CDR2 ANQGSEA. This CDR3 is 13 amino acids long. Losses at the gene ends were 6 bases for V and 1 base for J; bases not matched to a gene: 5. CDR3 bases: TGCAGCGTCGACAGGGGAAAATCCTACGAGCAGTACTTC. Amino acids: CSVDRGKSYEQYF.

The rearrangement joins TRBV10-3 to TRBJ1-2; D possibly corresponds to TRBD1 (6 bases). Germline V gene data show CDR1 as ENHRY and CDR2 as SYGVKD. Trimming left V 4 bases short and J 0 bases short, with 12 bases between. This CDR3 contains 15 residues. CDR3 region: CAISGPTGPNYGYTF. In DNA, the CDR3 is TGTGCCATCAGTGGCCCCACAGGGCCTAACTATGGCTACACCTTC.

The chain couples TRBV10-3 to TRBJ1-1, with TRBD1 matching 8 bases. With 6 bases clipped from V and 7 bases from J, the junction kept 4 bases outside the gene matches. This CDR3 is 12 amino acids long. Germline CDR1 and CDR2: ENHRY and SYGVKD. In nucleotides, the CDR3 is TGTGCCATCAGCCAGGGGGCGGGTGAAGCTTTCTTT. This encodes CAISQGAGEAFF.

This sequence joins TRBV9 and TRBJ1-6, with D hard to call. The CDR3 extends over 15 amino acids. In germline, CDR1 is SGDLS, CDR2 YYNGEE. V shed 0 bases and J shed 7 bases, with 11 bases lying between them. CDR3 coding DNA: TGTGCCAGCAGCGTAGATGGCCTCTCAAATTCACCCCTCCACTTT. Its protein product is CASSVDGLSNSPLHF.

The rearrangement links TRBV28 to TRBJ1-6; 8 bases align to TRBD1. CDR3 length: 14 amino acids. V lost 5 bases to trimming and J lost 7 bases; unmatched junction nucleotides: 4. Germline values: CDR1 MDHEN, CDR2 SYDVKM. Written as DNA, the CDR3 is TGTGCCAGCAGTGGACAGGGACCAAATTCACCCCTCCACTTT. Its protein is CASSGQGPNSPLHF.

The V gene is TRBV7-9, the J gene TRBJ1-1; a possible D gene is TRBD1 (5 bases). Per the germline V gene, CDR1 is SEHNR and CDR2 is FQNEAQ (reference sequence). Trimming took 1 base from V and 5 from J, leaving 17 bases between them. This CDR3 has 16 residues. DNA of the CDR3: TGTGCCAGCAGCTTAGATGGTTGGGGGGTCTGGACTGAAGCTTTCTTT. Protein sequence: CASSLDGWGVWTEAFF. The complete variable domain, with remaining parts taken from reference TRBV7-9 and TRBJ1-1, reads DTGVSQNPRHKITKRGQNVTFRCDPISEHNRLYWYRQTLGQGPEFLTYFQNEAQLEKSRLLSDRFSAERPKGSFSTLEIQRTEQGDSAMYLCASSLDGWGVWTEAFFGQGTRLTVV.

Worth noting for this clone: The junction and the germline gene differ at one end; a read error may be behind it. The chain uses TRBV3-1 (or the pseudogene TRBV3-2) and TRBJ1-1; 9 bases fit TRBD1. Per germline, CDR1 LGHDT and CDR2 YNNKEL (reference sequence). The CDR3 has 18 amino acids. The CDR3 bases are TGTGCCAGCAGTCAAGAATCGGGTATAGACAGGGGGGACACTGAAGCTTTCTTT. Its protein product is CASSQESGIDRGDTEAFF.

This rearrangement joins TRBV18 to TRBJ2-7, with a weak D call TRBD2 (5 bases). Trimming removed 3 bases from V and 3 bases from J, with 15 bases in between. The CDR3 loop spans 15 amino acids. Germline V gene lookup returns CDR1 KGHSH and CDR2 LQKENI. The CDR3 sequence is CASSPSGGEGYEQYF. In DNA form, the CDR3 reads TGTGCCAGCTCACCCTCCGGTGGAGAGGGCTACGAGCAGTACTTC.